Sequencing of this T cell receptor (beta chain) was carried out in a study of PD-L1 blockade in urothelial cancer. Study background: Bladder-origin urothelial cancer in males described about 90% of the roughly 30 patients. Patients' histories included 0 to 3 prior chemotherapy regimens. Blood yielded a median of approximately 140,000 T cells per sample.

Noted time point: peripheral blood 6 weeks after treatment start. The V and J ends lost 0 bases and 6 bases respectively, with 15 bases between them. The V gene's germline CDR1 is MNHEY and CDR2 SVGAGI. This CDR3 contains 15 residues. Broader study findings: Tumor-linked clones in blood grew more by 3 weeks in durable-benefit patients.

Libraries were prepared by immunoSEQ multiplex PCR; TCRdb keeps only in-frame clonotypes and omits some of them. The repertoire holds over 70,000 clones, with roughly 83% as singletons. On this clone: The antigen is not known.

This specimen consisted of PBMCs, obtained around atezolizumab (anti-PD-L1) treatment. This chain links TRBV6-5 with TRBJ2-7, with D maybe TRBD2 (5 bases). This TCR was sampled from a man between 65 and 80 years old with urothelial cancer. Here the CDR3 reads CASSYSGNTAGEQYF. Here the CDR3 DNA reads TGTGCCAGCAGTTACTCCGGGAACACGGCAGGCGAGCAGTACTTC.